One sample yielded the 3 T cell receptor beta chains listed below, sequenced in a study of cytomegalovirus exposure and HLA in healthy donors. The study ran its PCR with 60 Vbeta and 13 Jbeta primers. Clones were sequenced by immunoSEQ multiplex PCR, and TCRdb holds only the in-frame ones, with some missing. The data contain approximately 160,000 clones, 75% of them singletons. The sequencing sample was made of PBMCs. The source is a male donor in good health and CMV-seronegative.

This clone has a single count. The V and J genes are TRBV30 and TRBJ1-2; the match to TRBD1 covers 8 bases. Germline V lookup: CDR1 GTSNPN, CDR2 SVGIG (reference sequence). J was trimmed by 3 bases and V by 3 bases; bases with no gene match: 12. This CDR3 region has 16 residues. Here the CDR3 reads CAWSPGWDRKYYGYTF. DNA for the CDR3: TGTGCCTGGAGCCCTGGGTGGGACAGGAAATACTATGGCTACACCTTC. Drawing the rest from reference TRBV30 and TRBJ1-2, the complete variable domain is SQTIHQWPATLVQPVGSPLSLECTVEGTSNPNLYWYRQAAGRGLQLLFYSVGIGQISSEVPQNLSASRPQDRQFILSSKKLLLSDSGFYLCAWSPGWDRKYYGYTFGSGTRLTVV.

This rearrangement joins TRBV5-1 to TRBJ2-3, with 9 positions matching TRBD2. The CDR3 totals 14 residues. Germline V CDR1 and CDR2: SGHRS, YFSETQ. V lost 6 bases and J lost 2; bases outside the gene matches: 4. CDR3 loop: CASTRGGTTDTQYF. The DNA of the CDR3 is TGCGCCAGCACGCGGGGGGGAACCACAGATACGCAGTATTTT.

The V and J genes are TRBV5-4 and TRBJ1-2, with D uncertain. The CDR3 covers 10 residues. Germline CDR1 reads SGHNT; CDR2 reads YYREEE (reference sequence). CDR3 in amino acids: CVLNSGGYTF. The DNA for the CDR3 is TGTGTCTTGAATTCGGGGGGCTACACCTTC.